This T cell receptor (beta chain) was captured by sequencing in a study of cytotoxic CD8 clonotypes in ibrutinib-treated CLL. Across the whole study: An average of 255,043 productive templates and roughly 94,000 productive rearrangements was obtained per sample.

This clone was counted between two and nine times. Method: immunoSEQ multiplex PCR; TCRdb's copy keeps in-frame clones and lacks some. This table has about 9,400 clones, 61% appearing once. The V and J ends lost 5 bases and 4 bases respectively, with 20 bases between them. Germline V CDR1 and CDR2: SGHVS, FQNEAQ. The CDR3 totals 17 residues. Frozen PBMC stocks contributed roughly 2 micrograms of genomic DNA to the TCR beta libraries. The material sequenced was PBMCs, taken before ibrutinib treatment. The V gene is TRBV7-8, the J gene TRBJ1-4; D gene unclear. This clonotype originated in a human donor with chronic lymphocytic leukemia. CDR3 in amino acids: CASSTPALTAINEKLFF. The CDR3 DNA reads TGTGCCAGCAGCACGCCCGCACTCACAGCGATTAATGAAAAACTGTTTTTT. Looking up the rest from reference TRBV7-8 and TRBJ1-4 gives the full variable domain: GAGVSQSPRYKVAKRGQDVALRCDPISGHVSLFWYQQALGQGPEFLTYFQNEAQLDKSGLPSDRFFAERPEGSVSTLKIQRTQQEDSAVYLCASSTPALTAINEKLFFGSGTQLSVL.